Following are 2 T cell receptor beta chains from one sample sequenced in a study of shared clonotypes between healthy human individuals. The data were produced by immunoSEQ multiplex PCR, yet TCRdb's version contains in-frame clones alone and is incomplete. Of millions of clones listed, 90% to 95% were seen once; the top ten hold 0.13%. The sequencing sample was made of naive CD4+ T cells sorted from blood. Described subset: CD45RA+ positively selected. The receptors shown here come from a man younger than 35 in good health.

V is TRBV25-1 and J is TRBJ1-5; TRBD1 aligns across 7 bases. Germline CDR1 and CDR2: MGHDK and SYGVNS. This CDR3 region has 14 residues. V shed 3 bases and J 4 bases; nucleotides not matched to a gene: 3. CDR3 residues: CASSDRQGNQPQHF. The CDR3 region has the DNA TGTGCCAGCAGTGATCGACAGGGTAATCAGCCCCAGCATTTT.

The sample holds one count of this clone. V usage is TRBV5-1 and J usage is TRBJ2-3; TRBD2 matches 7 bases. V dropped 0 bases and J dropped 0; count of bases not matched to a gene: 7. This CDR3 is 17 amino acids long. Per germline, CDR1 SGHRS and CDR2 YFSETQ. The CDR3 DNA is TGCGCCAGCAGCTTGGGGGTACTAGCGACTAGCACAGATACGCAGTATTTT. Translated: CASSLGVLATSTDTQYF.